Each of the 22 T cell receptor beta chains below was sequenced from the same sample in a study of blood T cell repertoires in COVID-19. Produced via immunoSEQ multiplex PCR; TCRdb's table is partial and in-frame only. This table holds about 230,000 clones, 70% to 90% found once. The source material was peripheral blood. The source of these receptors is a man aged 40-55 years with acute or convalescent COVID-19.

V and J are TRBV9 and TRBJ2-5, with 9 bases identical to TRBD2. This CDR3 is built from 17 residues. V trimming: 0 bases; J trimming: 2 bases; junction bases outside the gene matches: 8. Germline CDR1 SGDLS, CDR2 YYNGEE. DNA of the CDR3: TGTGCCAGCAGCGTAGCTGGTAGCGGGGGAATACAAGAGACCCAGTACTTC. It translates to CASSVAGSGGIQETQYF.

The V and J genes are TRBV5-8 and TRBJ1-6; tentative D call: TRBD1 (6 bases). V gave up 2 bases and J gave up 9 bases, with 15 bases separating them. The CDR3 totals 15 residues. The V gene's germline CDR1 is SGHTS and CDR2 YDEGEE. In DNA form, the CDR3 reads TGTGCCAGCAGCTTTCGGAGGACAGTGGGTTCACCCCTCCACTTT. Residues: CASSFRRTVGSPLHF.

This chain uses TRBV11-2 with TRBJ2-3; 10 positions agree with TRBD1. This CDR3 has 16 amino acids. Per the germline V gene, CDR1 is SGHAT and CDR2 is FQNNGV. V trimming: 5 bases; J trimming: 4 bases; junction bases outside the gene matches: 9. This CDR3 is CASSALRDRGPDTQYF. As DNA, the CDR3 is TGTGCCAGCAGCGCACTCCGGGACAGGGGACCAGATACGCAGTATTTT. The full variable domain, with the rest looked up from reference TRBV11-2 and TRBJ2-3, is EAGVAQSPRYKIIEKRQSVAFWCNPISGHATLYWYQQILGQGPKLLIQFQNNGVVDDSQLPKDRFSAERLKGVDSTLKIQPAKLEDSAVYLCASSALRDRGPDTQYFGPGTRLTVL.

This clone was found once. The chain recombines TRBV6-5 with TRBJ1-1, with D tentatively TRBD1 (6 bases). The germline V gene encodes CDR1 MNHEY and CDR2 SVGAGI. The CDR3 has 14 amino acids. Trimming removed 2 bases at V and 1 base at J, with 8 bases between. In DNA, the CDR3 is TGTGCCAGCAGTTACGGGGGCCGGAACACTGAAGCTTTCTTT. Its protein product is CASSYGGRNTEAFF.

This clone has a single count. V usage is TRBV2 and J usage is TRBJ1-1; D unclear. The CDR3 loop spans 13 amino acids. CDR1 SNHLY and CDR2 FYNNEI come from the germline V gene. Deletions cut 5 bases from V and 5 bases from J, with 12 bases between. CDR3 bases: TGTGCCAGCAGTCGGGGATCGGGGACTGAAGCTTTCTTT. Translating it yields CASSRGSGTEAFF.

J is TRBJ1-5 and V is TRBV12-3 or TRBV12-4; D is undetermined. Trimming took 5 bases from V and 4 from J, leaving 6 bases between them. The CDR3 totals 12 residues. CDR3: CASSLNNQPQHF. The CDR3 nucleotides are TGTGCCAGCAGTCTTAATAATCAGCCCCAGCATTTT.

The rearrangement uses TRBV19 and TRBJ2-1; 8 bases map to TRBD2. Germline CDR1 LNHDA, CDR2 SQIVND (reference sequence). This CDR3 comprises 14 residues. Germline trimming cut 2 bases from V and 9 bases from J; bases unmatched to any gene: 6. The DNA of the CDR3 is TGTGCCAGTAGTATACGCCGGGAGGGGTTTGAGCAGTTCTTC. It translates to CASSIRREGFEQFF.

This clone was recorded a few times. The same CDR3 is also encoded by other DNA sequences in this sample. The V gene is TRBV9, the J gene TRBJ2-5; 10 nucleotides agree with TRBD2. Germline CDR1 is SGDLS and CDR2 is YYNGEE. The CDR3 loop spans 17 amino acids. After removal of 0 bases from V and 1 base from J, the junction contained 6 bases not matched to a gene. CDR3 in DNA: TGTGCCAGCAGCGTAGGAGCTAGCGGGGGTATCCAAGAGACCCAGTACTTC. It codes for CASSVGASGGIQETQYF. Drawing the rest from reference TRBV9 and TRBJ2-5, the complete variable domain is DSGVTQTPKHLITATGQRVTLRCSPRSGDLSVYWYQQSLDQGLQFLIQYYNGEERAKGNILERFSAQQFPDLHSELNLSSLELGDSALYFCASSVGASGGIQETQYFGPGTRLLVL.

This clone was observed a handful of times. The chain joins TRBV19 to TRBJ2-7; 8 bases are shared with TRBD1. The CDR3 length is 14 residues. The V and J ends lost 5 bases and 9 bases, in that order; junction bases with no gene match: 12. Germline V gene sequence: CDR1 LNHDA, CDR2 SQIVND (reference sequence). The chain's CDR3 is CASSFLGQGMGQYF. The CDR3 DNA is TGTGCCAGTAGTTTCCTCGGACAGGGTATGGGGCAGTACTTC.

The chain has TRBV7-6 and TRBJ1-1; weak D call: TRBD1 (5 bases). Deletions cut 2 bases from V and 4 bases from J, with 23 bases between. The CDR3 runs 18 residues. The germline CDR1 and CDR2 sequences are SGHVS and FNYEAQ. CDR3 DNA sequence: TGTGCCAGCAGCTTAAGAGGGCAGGACTTTGCCGGGGGCACTGAAGCTTTCTTT. Translation gives CASSLRGQDFAGGTEAFF.

This clone was counted only a few times. The chain links TRBV29-1 to TRBJ1-1, with D unresolved. The ends were cut back, 6 bases at V and 0 bases at J, with 14 bases in the middle. Germline V gives CDR1 SQVTM, CDR2 ANQGSEA. The CDR3 is 14 amino acids. CDR3 nucleotide sequence: TGCAGCGTAGTTGGGCCAAACTTGAACACTGAAGCTTTCTTT. Amino acid sequence: CSVVGPNLNTEAFF. Based on the CDR3 plus reference TRBV29-1 and TRBJ1-1, the full variable domain is SAVISQKPSRDICQRGTSLTIQCQVDSQVTMMFWYRQQPGQSLTLIATANQGSEATYESGFVIDKFPISRPNLTFSTLTVSNMSPEDSSIYLCSVVGPNLNTEAFFGQGTRLTVV.

V and J are TRBV4-1 and TRBJ1-1; D ambiguous. V lost 6 bases, J lost 0 bases, and 14 bases lay in between. The CDR3 contains 15 residues. CDR1 and CDR2 from the germline V gene are MGHRA and YSYEKL. This CDR3 reads CASREERLMNTEAFF. CDR3 DNA: TGCGCCAGCAGGGAAGAGCGACTAATGAACACTGAAGCTTTCTTT.

The rearrangement uses TRBV7-8 and TRBJ2-1, with D perhaps TRBD1 (6 bases). V was pared by 1 base and J by 9 bases, with 16 bases between. CDR3 size: 15 residues. The germline CDR1 and CDR2 sequences are SGHVS and FQNEAQ. The CDR3, as DNA: TGTGCCAGCAGCTTAGAGACAGGTGGACGGGGTGAGCAGTTCTTC. Its translation: CASSLETGGRGEQFF.

The DNA of the CDR3 is TGTGCCAGCAGTCTAAGAAGAGGGTATAAAAACATTCAGTACTTC. It yields the protein CASSLRRGYKNIQYF. The chain recombines TRBV27 with TRBJ2-4, with D tentatively TRBD2 (5 bases). The V gene's germline CDR1 is MNHEY and CDR2 SMNVEV (reference sequence). V was pared by 5 bases and J by 4 bases, with 15 bases between. This CDR3 has 15 residues.

The CDR3 nucleotides are TGTGCCAGCAGCTTATTTACAGGGAAGAACACTGAAGCTTTCTTT. Residues: CASSLFTGKNTEAFF. This rearrangement joins TRBV7-8 to TRBJ1-1; weak D call: TRBD1 (6 bases). CDR1 is SGHVS, CDR2 FQNEAQ, per germline. The CDR3 has 15 amino acids. Trimming cost V 2 bases and J 1 base, with 11 bases left between them.

This CDR3 is CASSPGGMNTEAFF. DNA of the CDR3: TGTGCCAGCAGTCCAGGGGGGATGAACACTGAAGCTTTCTTT. This chain joins TRBV2 and TRBJ1-1; 7 positions match TRBD1. V was pared by 5 bases and J by 0 bases, with 3 bases of the junction left unmatched. CDR3 size: 14 residues. Germline V lookup: CDR1 SNHLY, CDR2 FYNNEI.

The V call is TRBV19, the J call TRBJ2-1, with a weak D call TRBD2 (5 bases). The CDR3 is 16 amino acids. Germline V CDR1 and CDR2: LNHDA, SQIVND (reference sequence). V lost 10 bases to trimming and J lost 2 bases, with 21 bases between them. The CDR3 region is CATLPRSANPYNEQFF. The CDR3, as DNA: TGTGCCACCTTGCCTCGTAGCGCGAATCCCTACAATGAGCAGTTCTTC. The entire variable domain, with the rest obtained from reference TRBV19 and TRBJ2-1, is as follows: DGGITQSPKYLFRKEGQNVTLSCEQNLNHDAMYWYRQDPGQGLRLIYYSQIVNDFQKGDIAEGYSVSREKKESFPLTVTSAQKNPTAFYLCATLPRSANPYNEQFFGPGTRLTVL.

This clone was seen only a few times. The J gene is TRBJ1-6, the V gene TRBV27, with 7 bases lining up with TRBD1. The CDR3 loop spans 14 amino acids. Germline V gene lookup returns CDR1 MNHEY and CDR2 SMNVEV (reference sequence). The ends lost 11 bases at V and 0 bases at J; junction bases unmatched: 4. The CDR3 DNA reads as TGTGCCGCCAGGGACAGCTCCTATAATTCACCCCTCCACTTT. Its protein is CAARDSSYNSPLHF.

The CDR3 spells CASSGNPRGNTEAFF. For the CDR3, the DNA is TGCGCCAGCAGCGGCAATCCGCGGGGGAACACTGAAGCTTTCTTT. The chain recombines TRBV5-1 with TRBJ1-1; D is uncertain. The CDR3 is 15 amino acids. Germline loops: CDR1 SGHRS, CDR2 YFSETQ. Between the trimmed V and J ends, which lost 4 bases and 1 base, there was a span of 14 bases.

The CDR3 protein is CAIRPGQGTGTSTLGYTF. CDR3 DNA sequence: TGTGCCATCAGGCCGGGACAGGGAACCGGGACATCTACTCTTGGCTACACCTTC. The chain recombines TRBV10-3 with TRBJ1-2, with TRBD1 identical over 9 bases. The CDR3 runs to 18 residues. The J segment lost 7 bases and the V segment lost 6 bases, leaving 21 bases of the junction unmatched. Germline V gene data show CDR1 as ENHRY and CDR2 as SYGVKD.

The chain recombines TRBV2 with TRBJ2-5; TRBD2 aligns across 7 bases. The CDR3 contains 16 residues. Germline assignment: CDR1 SNHLY and CDR2 FYNNEI. Germline trimming cut 4 bases from V and 2 bases from J; bases unmatched to any gene: 10. CDR3 sequence: CASSATSGRGQETQYF. For the CDR3, the DNA is TGTGCCAGCAGTGCGACCTCAGGGAGGGGACAAGAGACCCAGTACTTC.

The chain combines TRBV6-1 with TRBJ1-1; TRBD1 matches at 9 bases. Per germline, CDR1 MNHNS and CDR2 SASEGT. The V segment lost 3 bases and the J segment 4 bases; nucleotides outside the gene matches: 6. The CDR3 is 15 residues long. CDR3 protein: CASSEGQGWGTEAFF. The CDR3 DNA sequence: TGTGCCAGCAGTGAGGGACAGGGTTGGGGCACTGAAGCTTTCTTT.